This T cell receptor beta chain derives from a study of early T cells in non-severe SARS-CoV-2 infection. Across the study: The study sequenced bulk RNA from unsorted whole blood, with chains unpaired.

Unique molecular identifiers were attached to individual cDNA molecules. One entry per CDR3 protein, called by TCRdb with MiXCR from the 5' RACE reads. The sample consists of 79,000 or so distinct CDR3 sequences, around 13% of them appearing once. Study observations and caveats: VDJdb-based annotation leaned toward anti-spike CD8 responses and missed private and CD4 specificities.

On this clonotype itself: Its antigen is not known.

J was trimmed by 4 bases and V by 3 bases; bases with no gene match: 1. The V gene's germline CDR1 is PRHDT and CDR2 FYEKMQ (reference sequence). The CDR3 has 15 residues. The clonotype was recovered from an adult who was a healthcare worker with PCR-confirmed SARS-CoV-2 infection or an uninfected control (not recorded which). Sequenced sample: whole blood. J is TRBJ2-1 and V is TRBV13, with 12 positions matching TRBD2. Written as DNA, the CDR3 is TGTGCCAGCAGCTTCGGACTAGCGGGGTACAATGAGCAGTTCTTC. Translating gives CASSFGLAGYNEQFF.